The rows below give T cell receptor beta chains drawn from one sample of a study of cytomegalovirus exposure and HLA in healthy donors. TCRdb's copy holds only in-frame clones and misses some; the assay was immunoSEQ multiplex PCR. The sample carries about 130,000 clones, about three quarters recorded once. The sample was PBMCs. The receptor source for this set is a human donor in good health. Each CDR3 is given with its conserved first and last residue. A D gene is named only where the DNA matches it firmly. Clone size, where shown, is once, few, many, or a class for clones that have expanded.

>TRBV6-1|TRBJ2-5|few|TRBD1
TGTGCCAGCAGTGAATTTAGTCGACAGGGGTTTAGACGCGTCCAAGAGACCCAGTACTTC
CASSEFSRQGFRRVQETQYF
>TRBV11-3|TRBJ1-2|.|TRBD1
TGTGCCAGCAGCCTACGCCCCGGGACAGGACCACACACCTTC
CASSLRPGTGPHTF
>TRBV7-9|TRBJ2-3|.|TRBD2
TGTGCCAGCAGCGGGGGGGGGATCACAGATACGCAGTATTTT
CASSGGGITDTQYF
>TRBV29-1|TRBJ2-4|.|TRBD2
TGCAGCGTTTTGGGACAGGGGCCCTATGGACTAGCGGGAGGGCTAGCCAAAAACATTCAGTACTTC
CSVLGQGPYGLAGGLAKNIQYF
>TRBV5-6|TRBJ2-7|once|TRBD1
TGTGCCAGCAGCCCCAACTCCGGGACAGGGAAGTCGAGGTACGAGCAGTACTTC
CASSPNSGTGKSRYEQYF
>TRBV18|TRBJ2-5|.|TRBD1
TGTGCCAGCTCACCTTCAGGGGGCCGGGAGACCCAGTACTTC
CASSPSGGRETQYF
>TRBV9|TRBJ2-7|.|TRBD1
TGTGCCAGCAGCCCCTCGGACAGGGGATACGAGCAGTACTTC
CASSPSDRGYEQYF
>TRBV19|TRBJ1-1|.|.
TGTGCCAGTAGTAGGGAGGACTGGAGAGCTTTCTTT
CASSREDWRAFF
>TRBV5-4|TRBJ2-7|once|TRBD1
TGTGCCAGCAGCTCAAACCCGGACAGGTTCCACGAGCAGTACTTC
CASSSNPDRFHEQYF
>TRBV7-2|TRBJ2-5|.|TRBD2
TGTGCCAGCAGCTTAGGATCACTAGCGGGGGCAAGGGAGACCCAGTACTTC
CASSLGSLAGARETQYF
>TRBV30|TRBJ1-1|.|.
TGTGCCTGGAGTGTACGGGCGGGGACTGAAGCTTTCTTT
CAWSVRAGTEAFF
>TRBV6-6|TRBJ2-7|.|.
TGTGCCAGCAGCTACCTAGACAGGAACTACGAGCAGTACTTC
CASSYLDRNYEQYF
>TRBV6-4|TRBJ2-7|.|TRBD2
TGTGCCAGCAGGGGAACTAGCGGCCAAGCCTACGAGCAGTACTTC
CASRGTSGQAYEQYF
>TRBV7-2|TRBJ1-1|.|.
TGTGCCAGCACCCAGGGAGGGGTCTTCGAAGCTTTCTTT
CASTQGGVFEAFF
>TRBV6-5|TRBJ2-3|.|TRBD1
TGTGCCAGCAGCTCCCGGGACAGTCGAGATACGCAGTATTTT
CASSSRDSRDTQYF
>TRBV6-5|TRBJ2-3|.|.
TGTGCCAGCAGTTACTCGGACGGGAGTGCCACAGATACGCAGTATTTT
CASSYSDGSATDTQYF
>TRBV7-2|TRBJ2-7|.|.
TGTGCCAGCAGCTTAGCGACAAGCTACGAGCAGTACTTC
CASSLATSYEQYF
>TRBV5-1|TRBJ1-2|.|.
TGCGCCAGCAGCGTTGGTCTACAGAACTATGGCTACACCTTC
CASSVGLQNYGYTF
>TRBV7-6|TRBJ2-2|.|TRBD2
TGTGCCAGCAGCCAGGGACTAGCGGGAGGAAGAACCGGGGAGCTGTTTTTT
CASSQGLAGGRTGELFF
>TRBV19|TRBJ1-5|.|TRBD1
TGTGCCACCCGACAGGGGGCCCTCCCGAATCAGCCCCAGCATTTT
CATRQGALPNQPQHF
>TRBV11-2|TRBJ2-6|.|TRBD1
TGTGCCAGCAGCTTAGACCCCCGGACAGGGTCCCGAACTGGGGCCAACGTCCTGACTTTC
CASSLDPRTGSRTGANVLTF
>TRBV9|TRBJ1-2|.|.
TGTGCCAGCAGTGACCCCAGGGGCCCGGGCAACTATGGCTACACCTTC
CASSDPRGPGNYGYTF
>TRBV2|TRBJ1-1|.|.
TGTGCCAGCGAGGAGGTCAAGAACACTGAAGCTTTCTTT
CASEEVKNTEAFF